Listed here are 15 T cell receptor beta chains from one sample, sequenced in a study of Ad26.COV2.S vaccination and SARS-CoV-2 variants. Treatment indicated: roughly 20 received Ad26.COV2.S at low or high dose, single or two shots; 5 received placebo; per-sample allocation not given. Sampling occurred on day 63 after the first vaccine or placebo injection. The data were produced by immunoSEQ multiplex PCR, yet TCRdb's version contains in-frame clones alone and is incomplete. The sample shows more than 300,000 clones, about 89% of them seen only once. Sequenced material: peripheral blood, taken in a trial of Ad26.COV2.S vaccine versus placebo. Every receptor here comes from a person aged 18 to 59 who received the Ad26.COV2.S COVID-19 vaccine or a placebo.

The genes are TRBV19 and TRBJ2-5, with a tentative D call TRBD2 (5 bases). Germline-derived CDR1 and CDR2 are LNHDA and SQIVND (reference sequence). The CDR3 extends over 15 amino acids. Trimming stripped 1 base from V and 4 bases from J, with 13 bases between. In DNA form, the CDR3 reads TGTGCCAGTAGTATAGTCGCGGGCAGGACAGAGACCCAGTACTTC. Translated: CASSIVAGRTETQYF.

V is TRBV12-5 and J is TRBJ2-1, with D possibly TRBD1 on 6 matching bases. The CDR3 runs to 13 residues. The V end was cut by 5 bases, the J end by 4 bases, with 9 bases between. In germline, CDR1 is LGHNT, CDR2 FRNRAP. The CDR3 DNA reads TGTGCTAGTGGTACCAGGGGTTACAATGAGCAGTTCTTC. Encoded protein: CASGTRGYNEQFF.

The V call is TRBV27, the J call TRBJ1-1, with 8 bases aligning to TRBD1. The J segment lost 0 bases and the V segment lost 5 bases, leaving 8 bases of the junction unmatched. Germline loops: CDR1 MNHEY, CDR2 SMNVEV (reference sequence). This CDR3 has 16 residues. CDR3 DNA: TGTGCCAGCAGTCACGGGACAGGTCTCTTGAACACTGAAGCTTTCTTT. Amino acids: CASSHGTGLLNTEAFF.

This chain joins TRBV3-1 (or the pseudogene TRBV3-2) and TRBJ1-1; D might be TRBD1 (6 bases). Germline values: CDR1 LGHDT, CDR2 YNNKEL (reference sequence). Trimming took off 2 bases at V and 1 base at J, with 11 bases between the two ends. The CDR3 consists of 15 residues. The CDR3 region is CASSQLGGPNTEAFF. The CDR3 nucleotides are TGTGCCAGCAGCCAATTGGGGGGGCCGAACACTGAAGCTTTCTTT.

This clone came up once. The chain recombines TRBV5-6 with TRBJ2-1; 9 bases map to TRBD2. The V and J ends lost 4 bases and 6 bases, in that order; junction bases with no gene match: 2. The CDR3 totals 13 residues. Germline V gene sequence: CDR1 SGHDT, CDR2 YYEEEE. CDR3 sequence reads: CASSPTSGNEQFF. The CDR3, as DNA: TGTGCCAGCAGCCCGACTAGCGGCAATGAGCAGTTCTTC.

This chain joins TRBV5-1 and TRBJ2-5; 8 bases are shared with TRBD2. The V gene end was trimmed by 6 bases and the J gene end by 5 bases; junction bases not matched to a gene: 9. The CDR3 is 14 residues long. CDR1 is SGHRS and CDR2 is YFSETQ in the germline V gene. CDR3 amino acids: CASKNVGGAETQYF. CDR3 DNA: TGCGCCAGCAAAAATGTCGGGGGGGCCGAGACCCAGTACTTC. The full variable domain, rest sourced from reference TRBV5-1 and TRBJ2-5, is KAGVTQTPRYLIKTRGQQVTLSCSPISGHRSVSWYQQTPGQGLQFLFEYFSETQRNKGNFPGRFSGRQFSNSRSEMNVSTLELGDSALYLCASKNVGGAETQYFGPGTRLLVL.

The chain joins TRBV20-1 to TRBJ2-5; D is undetermined. The CDR3 runs 11 residues. V was shortened by 5 bases and J by 0 bases, with 4 bases between the two germline ends. Germline CDR1 and CDR2: DFQATT and SNEGSKA (reference sequence). In DNA form, the CDR3 reads TGCAGTGCTCCGTACCAAGAGACCCAGTACTTC. It is translated as CSAPYQETQYF.

The chain couples TRBV28 to TRBJ2-7; D gene ambiguous. This CDR3 has 13 amino acids. The V end lost 5 bases, the J end lost 1 base, and 9 bases lay between the germline ends. Germline loops: CDR1 MDHEN, CDR2 SYDVKM. The CDR3 spells CASSRGRSYEQYF. CDR3 bases: TGTGCCAGCAGTCGTGGACGGTCCTACGAGCAGTACTTC. Full variable domain (rest looked up from reference TRBV28 and TRBJ2-7): DVKVTQSSRYLVKRTGEKVFLECVQDMDHENMFWYRQDPGLGLRLIYFSYDVKMKEKGDIPEGYSVSREKKERFSLILESASTNQTSMYLCASSRGRSYEQYFGPGTRLTVT.

The chain uses TRBV29-1 and TRBJ2-3; D call uncertain. The CDR3 sequence is 13 residues long. V shed 4 bases and J shed 4 bases, with 12 bases lying between them. Germline loops: CDR1 SQVTM, CDR2 ANQGSEA. The CDR3 DNA is TGCAGCGTTGGGTCAGTTAGATCAGATACGCAGTATTTT. This gives the protein CSVGSVRSDTQYF.

The V call is TRBV3-1 (or the pseudogene TRBV3-2), the J call TRBJ1-5, with unresolved D. V lost 4 bases, J lost 5 bases, and 12 bases lay in between. The CDR3 loop spans 14 amino acids. From germline, CDR1 is LGHDT and CDR2 YNNKEL (reference sequence). The CDR3: CASSLSVSDQPQHF. CDR3 coding DNA: TGTGCCAGCAGCCTTTCGGTCTCGGATCAGCCCCAGCATTTT.

V usage is TRBV6-5 and J usage is TRBJ1-3; tentative D call: TRBD1 (5 bases). Germline V CDR1 and CDR2: MNHEY, SVGAGI. V lost 7 bases and J lost 0, with 13 bases in between. The CDR3 spans 15 residues. CDR3 residues: CASKKGPSSGNTIYF. The CDR3 DNA reads TGTGCCAGCAAGAAGGGGCCGAGCTCTGGAAACACCATATATTTT.

This chain links TRBV19 with TRBJ2-3, with D unresolved. The length of the CDR3 is 13 residues. Per the germline V gene, CDR1 is LNHDA and CDR2 is SQIVND (reference sequence). Trimming took 2 bases from V and 4 from J, leaving 7 bases between them. The CDR3 loop is CASSIHGPDTQYF. CDR3 DNA sequence: TGTGCCAGTAGTATACACGGACCAGATACGCAGTATTTT. The variable domain in full, completed from reference TRBV19 and TRBJ2-3, reads DGGITQSPKYLFRKEGQNVTLSCEQNLNHDAMYWYRQDPGQGLRLIYYSQIVNDFQKGDIAEGYSVSREKKESFPLTVTSAQKNPTAFYLCASSIHGPDTQYFGPGTRLTVL.

The gene calls are TRBV6-1 and TRBJ1-2; no firm D call. The CDR3 contains 14 residues. Trimming took 1 base from V and 0 from J, leaving 6 bases between them. CDR1 and CDR2 from the germline V gene are MNHNS and SASEGT. The CDR3 is CASSEGPANYGYTF. CDR3 DNA sequence: TGTGCCAGCAGTGAAGGGCCAGCTAACTATGGCTACACCTTC.

V and J are TRBV7-2 and TRBJ2-7; the D gene is possibly TRBD1 (6 bases). The V gene lost 1 base and the J gene lost 6 bases, with 19 bases spanning the gap. CDR3 size: 16 residues. Per germline, CDR1 SGHTA and CDR2 FQGNSA. As DNA, the CDR3 is TGTGCCAGCAGCTTAGGGGACATATTTGTTGCGAGCGAGCAGTACTTC. Protein product: CASSLGDIFVASEQYF. Full variable domain (missing parts from reference TRBV7-2 and TRBJ2-7): GAGVSQSPSNKVTEKGKDVELRCDPISGHTALYWYRQSLGQGLEFLIYFQGNSAPDKSGLPSDRFSAERTGGSVSTLTIQRTQQEDSAVYLCASSLGDIFVASEQYFGPGTRLTVT.

J is TRBJ1-5 and V is TRBV7-9, with 8 nucleotides matching TRBD1. Per the germline V gene, CDR1 is SEHNR and CDR2 is FQNEAQ (reference sequence). Trimming removed 4 bases from V and 0 bases from J; junction bases left unmatched: 8. The CDR3 consists of 17 residues. The CDR3 reads CASSSPSGTGSNQPQHF. The CDR3 nucleotides read TGTGCCAGCAGCTCCCCCTCCGGGACAGGTAGCAATCAGCCCCAGCATTTT.